These 26 T cell receptor beta chains were all obtained from the same sample, sequenced in a study of T cells in Graves' hyperthyroidism and ophthalmopathy. The investigators amplified TCR beta CDR3 regions from RNA transcripts. First-round RT-PCR targeting the TCR CDR3 was performed with the HTBI primer set. TCRdb fed the multiplex PCR reads into MiXCR, producing one record per CDR3 protein. Among around 380,000 distinct CDR3 sequences listed, approximately 15% were seen once. The sequencing sample was made of blood. Receptors were obtained from a man aged 25 to 40 with Graves' hyperthyroidism that later progressed to Graves' ophthalmopathy.

This clonotype appeared many times. The V and J genes are TRBV5-1 and TRBJ2-7, with 10 nucleotides matching TRBD1. The CDR3 totals 14 residues. CDR1 and CDR2 from the germline V gene are SGHRS and YFSETQ. Trimming removed 4 bases from V and 4 bases from J; junction bases left unmatched: 5. CDR3 loop: CASSPDRGIYEQYF. The CDR3 DNA reads TGCGCCAGCAGCCCGGACAGGGGGATTTACGAGCAGTACTTC.

This clonotype was picked up many times. This chain connects TRBV7-3 to TRBJ2-1; TRBD2 matches at 8 bases. Per germline, CDR1 SGHTA and CDR2 FQGTGA. V lost 3 bases, J lost 10 bases, and 8 bases stayed unmatched. The CDR3 runs 14 residues. The CDR3 DNA is TGTGCCAGCAGCTTTACGGGGGGGCCTGGGGAGCAGTTCTTC. Its protein is CASSFTGGPGEQFF.

The chain combines TRBV4-1 with TRBJ1-2, with TRBD1 as a possible D gene (6 bases). The CDR3 spans 15 residues. Germline V gene sequence: CDR1 MGHRA, CDR2 YSYEKL. Trimming took 0 bases from V and 3 from J, leaving 11 bases between them. The CDR3 DNA sequence: TGCGCCAGCAGCCAAGATCCGGGGGCCCACTATGGCTACACCTTC. Translating it yields CASSQDPGAHYGYTF.

The CDR3 region has the DNA TGTGCCAGCAGCTATAGCGGGACCCAGTACTTC. The encoded protein is CASSYSGTQYF. The chain combines TRBV7-9 with TRBJ2-5; TRBD2 is a possible D gene (6 bases). This CDR3 is built from 11 residues. Per the germline V gene, CDR1 is SEHNR and CDR2 is FQNEAQ (reference sequence). Trimming left V 4 bases short and J 7 bases short, with 7 bases between.

This clonotype occurred a few times. The chain links TRBV7-8 to TRBJ1-3, with D perhaps TRBD1 (6 bases). Between the trimmed V and J ends, which lost 2 bases and 4 bases, there was a span of 15 bases. Germline CDR1 and CDR2: SGHVS and FQNEAQ. The CDR3 extends over 16 amino acids. CDR3 in amino acids: CASSLSTTGSGNTIYF. The CDR3 coding sequence is TGTGCCAGCAGCTTATCTACTACAGGGTCAGGAAACACCATATATTTT.

The table lists this clonotype with many counts. The chain has TRBV3-1 and TRBJ1-2; 7 bases align to TRBD1. Trimming took 4 bases from V and 3 from J; bases not matched to a gene: 5. This CDR3 region has 14 residues. Germline CDR1 reads LGHDT; CDR2 reads YNNKEL (reference sequence). CDR3 loop: CASSLGQSYYGYTF. The CDR3, as DNA: TGTGCCAGCAGCCTGGGACAGTCTTACTATGGCTACACCTTC.

In its sample, this clonotype was seen many times. The chain recombines TRBV5-1 with TRBJ2-7; the D is unclear. The CDR3 has 13 amino acids. The V gene's germline CDR1 is SGHRS and CDR2 YFSETQ. V was trimmed by 0 bases and J by 3 bases, leaving 7 bases between them. The chain's CDR3 is CASSLGTYYEQYF. In DNA form, the CDR3 reads TGCGCCAGCAGCTTGGGCACCTACTACGAGCAGTACTTC.

The chain combines TRBV12-3 or TRBV12-4 with TRBJ1-5; D gene ambiguous. V lost 1 base and J 5 bases, leaving 6 bases between the germline ends. CDR3 size: 13 residues. CDR3 DNA: TGTGCCAGCAGTTTAGGACTTGATCAGCCCCAGCATTTT. Encoded protein: CASSLGLDQPQHF.

The chain employs TRBV6-5 and TRBJ2-3; D tentatively reads TRBD1 or TRBD2 (5 bases each). Germline loops: CDR1 MNHEY, CDR2 SVGAGI. The CDR3 loop spans 13 amino acids. Trimming removed 1 base from V and 6 bases from J, with 8 bases in between. In DNA form, the CDR3 reads TGTGCCAGCAGTTACTTGGGGACGGATACGCAGTATTTT. It codes for CASSYLGTDTQYF.

The V call is TRBV28, the J call TRBJ1-6; the match to TRBD1 covers 8 bases. Germline V lookup: CDR1 MDHEN, CDR2 SYDVKM. The V segment lost 5 bases and the J segment 7 bases; nucleotides outside the gene matches: 7. The CDR3 sequence is 15 residues long. CDR3 sequence: CASSPPGTGNSPLHF. The CDR3 nucleotides are TGTGCCAGCAGTCCCCCCGGGACAGGAAATTCACCCCTCCACTTT. Based on the CDR3 plus reference TRBV28 and TRBJ1-6, the full variable domain is DVKVTQSSRYLVKRTGEKVFLECVQDMDHENMFWYRQDPGLGLRLIYFSYDVKMKEKGDIPEGYSVSREKKERFSLILESASTNQTSMYLCASSPPGTGNSPLHFGNGTRLTVT.

The sample holds a few counts of this clonotype. This chain links TRBV10-3 with TRBJ2-2, with D unclear. This CDR3 region has 16 residues. The germline V gene has CDR1 ENHRY and CDR2 SYGVKD. Trimming took off 8 bases at V and 0 bases at J, with 16 bases between the two ends. CDR3 in DNA: TGTGCCATCGGTTGGACCTTTTTCGCGAACACCGGGGAGCTGTTTTTT. This translates into CAIGWTFFANTGELFF.

The table lists this clonotype with a few counts. The chain joins TRBV7-9 to TRBJ1-3, with D possibly TRBD1 on 5 matching bases. Trimming took off 5 bases at V and 0 bases at J, with 14 bases between the two ends. The CDR3 runs to 16 residues. Germline V gene data show CDR1 as SEHNR and CDR2 as FQNEAQ (reference sequence). CDR3 sequence reads: CASSPVGALSGNTIYF. CDR3 sequence (DNA): TGTGCCAGCAGCCCGGTCGGGGCTCTCTCTGGAAACACCATATATTTT.

This clonotype has a handful of counts. The CDR3 sequence is CAWSDSGQGYTF. The CDR3, as DNA: TGTGCCTGGAGTGATTCTGGACAGGGCTACACCTTC. The genes are TRBV30 and TRBJ1-2; possibly TRBD1 for D (6 bases). The CDR3 runs 12 residues. Trimming removed 1 base from V and 8 bases from J, with 11 bases in between. Germline V lookup: CDR1 GTSNPN, CDR2 SVGIG (reference sequence).

The chain couples TRBV29-1 to TRBJ2-7; no clear D. Germline V CDR1 and CDR2: SQVTM, ANQGSEA. Trimming removed 4 bases at V and 1 base at J, with 8 bases between. The CDR3 covers 12 residues. The chain's CDR3 is CSVAVGSYEQYF. Written as DNA, the CDR3 is TGCAGCGTTGCCGTCGGATCCTACGAGCAGTACTTC.

This chain links TRBV5-5 with TRBJ2-7, with TRBD2 matching 11 bases. Germline V gene sequence: CDR1 SGHKS, CDR2 YYEKEE (reference sequence). The CDR3 contains 17 residues. V shed 0 bases and J 6 bases; nucleotides not matched to a gene: 11. CDR3 bases: TGTGCCAGCAGCTTGGGCGGGGGACCCGGGACTAGCGGCGAGCAGTACTTC. Translating gives CASSLGGGPGTSGEQYF.

The table lists this clonotype with many counts. The gene calls are TRBV28 and TRBJ1-6; maybe TRBD1 (5 bases). V was shortened by 3 bases and J by 7 bases, with 16 bases between the two germline ends. The CDR3 covers 16 residues. Germline-derived CDR1 and CDR2 are MDHEN and SYDVKM. The CDR3, as DNA: TGTGCCAGCAGTTTTAAGGGGCGGGCATGGAATTCACCCCTCCACTTT. Translated: CASSFKGRAWNSPLHF.

J is TRBJ2-3 and V is TRBV27; D unresolved. Trimming removed 3 bases at V and 6 bases at J, with 10 bases between. The CDR3 consists of 13 residues. CDR1 is MNHEY, CDR2 SMNVEV, per germline (reference sequence). CDR3 residues: CASSFGPLDTQYF. The CDR3 DNA is TGTGCCAGCAGTTTCGGACCCCTGGATACGCAGTATTTT.

The chain employs TRBV20-1 and TRBJ1-5; 7 bases match TRBD1. The trim removed 5 bases at V and 2 bases at J, leaving 3 bases unmatched. Germline lookup yields CDR1 DFQATT and CDR2 SNEGSKA (reference sequence). CDR3 length: 13 amino acids. Here the CDR3 reads CSAQTGGNQPQHF. DNA of the CDR3: TGCAGTGCTCAAACAGGGGGCAATCAGCCCCAGCATTTT.

This clonotype has only a few counts. The genes are TRBV6-1 and TRBJ2-5; no firm D call. V was clipped by 7 bases and J by 5 bases, with 17 bases between them. The CDR3 covers 14 residues. Per germline, CDR1 MNHNS and CDR2 SASEGT. DNA for the CDR3: TGTGCCAGCATTTGGTATTGGGGTAGTGAGACCCAGTACTTC. It specifies CASIWYWGSETQYF.

The chain recombines TRBV30 with TRBJ1-2, with 8 bases aligning to TRBD1. Germline CDR1 and CDR2: GTSNPN and SVGIG (reference sequence). The V segment lost 3 bases and the J segment 13 bases; nucleotides outside the gene matches: 7. This CDR3 region has 11 residues. As DNA, the CDR3 is TGTGCCTGGAGCCTACAGGGGGTGCTCACCTTC. Its translation: CAWSLQGVLTF.

This clonotype was counted at least ten times. This chain joins TRBV28 and TRBJ2-7, with 10 bases identical to TRBD1. This CDR3 is built from 17 residues. V was clipped by 3 bases and J by 1 base; unmatched bases: 9. Per germline, CDR1 MDHEN and CDR2 SYDVKM. Here the CDR3 DNA reads TGTGCCAGCAGTTTGTTACCGGGACAGGGGTCGTCCTACGAGCAGTACTTC. Translation gives CASSLLPGQGSSYEQYF.

This clonotype was seen at least ten times. The J gene is TRBJ1-5, the V gene TRBV30, with 9 bases that match TRBD1. The CDR3 contains 14 residues. Trimming took 1 base from V and 4 from J; bases not matched to a gene: 2. Germline values: CDR1 GTSNPN, CDR2 SVGIG (reference sequence). The CDR3 DNA sequence: TGTGCCTGGAGTGATGGACAGGGGAATCAGCCCCAGCATTTT. Protein product: CAWSDGQGNQPQHF.

The V and J genes are TRBV5-1 and TRBJ1-4; 9 nucleotides line up with TRBD1. The CDR3 is 15 amino acids. J lost 5 bases, V lost 3 bases, and 5 bases had no gene match. Looked up from germline, CDR1 is SGHRS and CDR2 is YFSETQ. CDR3 residues: CASSYWTGANEKLFF. The CDR3, as DNA: TGCGCCAGCAGCTATTGGACAGGGGCGAATGAAAAACTGTTTTTT.

A note on this clonotype: Just one base apart from a much larger clone, this may be a read error. The genes are TRBV12-5 and TRBJ1-1, with D tentatively TRBD1 (5 bases). There are 14 residues in the CDR3. Germline assignment: CDR1 LGHNT and CDR2 FRNRAP. V was pared by 3 bases and J by 5 bases, with 13 bases between. CDR3 bases: TGTGCTAGTGGTTTCCCCAGGGAAAGTACTGAAGCTTTCTTT. Translating it yields CASGFPRESTEAFF.

This rearrangement joins TRBV7-9 to TRBJ2-2, with D possibly TRBD2 on 5 matching bases. The CDR3 loop spans 17 amino acids. V lost 1 base to trimming and J lost 2 bases, with 14 bases between them. Germline CDR1 and CDR2: SEHNR and FQNEAQ (reference sequence). DNA of the CDR3: TGTGCCAGCAGCTTAGGGCGGATCGGGAAAAACACCGGGGAGCTGTTTTTT. Amino acid sequence: CASSLGRIGKNTGELFF.

For this clonotype: At one end the junction does not follow the germline gene, possibly because of a read error. The rearrangement links TRBV30 to TRBJ1-2, with D maybe TRBD1 (6 bases). This CDR3 has 14 amino acids. Germline CDR1 and CDR2: GTSNPN and SVGIG (reference sequence). CDR3 sequence reads: CAWGRQAISYDYTF. In DNA form, the CDR3 reads TGTGCCTGGGGTAGACAGGCCATATCATATGACTACACCTTC. The whole variable domain, remainder taken from reference TRBV30 and TRBJ1-2, is SQTIHQWPATLVQPVGSPLSLECTVEGTSNPNLYWYRQAAGRGLQLLFYSVGIGQISSEVPQNLSASRPQDRQFILSSKKLLLSDSGFYLCAWGRQAISYDYTFGSGTRLTVV.